This entry features one T cell receptor (beta chain) sequence. The CDR3 length is 13 residues. Trimming removed 1 base from V and 3 bases from J, with 5 bases in between. Germline CDR1 is SGHRS and CDR2 is YFSETQ. The protocol was immunoSEQ multiplex PCR, while the TCRdb copy is restricted to in-frame clones and leaves out a portion. The table records 85,000 to 100,000 clones, about 78% of them present only once. The data stem from a study of blood T cell repertoires in COVID-19. The overall study: From the United States, Italy and Spain came samples of acute and convalescent COVID-19.

The receptor's source is a man between 45 and 60 years old who had recovered from COVID-19. This chain connects TRBV5-1 to TRBJ1-5; D is ambiguous. Sequencing input: peripheral blood. The chain's CDR3 is CASSLNYNQPQHF. CDR3 coding DNA: TGCGCCAGCAGCTTGAACTACAATCAGCCCCAGCATTTT.